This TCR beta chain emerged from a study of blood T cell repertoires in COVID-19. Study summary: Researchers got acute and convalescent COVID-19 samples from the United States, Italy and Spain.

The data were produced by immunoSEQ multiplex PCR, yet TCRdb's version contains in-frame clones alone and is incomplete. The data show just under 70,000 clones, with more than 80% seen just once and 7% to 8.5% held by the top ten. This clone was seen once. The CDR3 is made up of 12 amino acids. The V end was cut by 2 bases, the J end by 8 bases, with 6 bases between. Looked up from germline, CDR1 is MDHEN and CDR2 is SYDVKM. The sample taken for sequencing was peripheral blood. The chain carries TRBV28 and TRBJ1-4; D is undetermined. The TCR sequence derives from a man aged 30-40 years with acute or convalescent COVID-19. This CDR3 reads CASSLQKEKLFF. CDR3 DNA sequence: TGTGCCAGCAGTTTACAGAAAGAAAAACTGTTTTTT.